This T cell receptor (beta chain) was found in a study of blood T cell repertoires in COVID-19. Original processing notes: Researchers report that nucleated cell counts were estimated from reference gene primer amplification. The protocol was immunoSEQ multiplex PCR, while the TCRdb copy is restricted to in-frame clones and leaves out a portion. Clone size and the V and J calls come from that table; the DNA yielded D and trimming. Among around 89,000 clones listed, roughly 88% were seen once. Germline V lookup: CDR1 DFQATT, CDR2 SNEGSKA (reference sequence). Trimming shortened V by 3 bases and J by 4 bases, and 15 bases separated the two germline ends. The CDR3 contains 15 residues.

The receptor was derived from a man between 60 and 75 years old with acute or convalescent COVID-19. The sequenced material came from peripheral blood. This chain links TRBV20-1 with TRBJ2-2; weak D call: TRBD2 (6 bases). CDR3 region: CSASRNRRVTGELFF. CDR3 DNA sequence: TGCAGTGCTAGTAGGAACAGGAGGGTCACCGGGGAGCTGTTTTTT.